This paragraph reports one T cell receptor (beta chain). PCR primers comprised 60 Vbeta and 13 Jbeta primers. The data were produced by immunoSEQ multiplex PCR, yet TCRdb's version contains in-frame clones alone and is incomplete. The sample consists of over 150,000 clones, around 69% of them appearing once. These data are taken from a study of cytomegalovirus exposure and HLA in healthy donors. Sequences were obtained from PBMCs. The TCR was taken from a woman in her 30s in good health and CMV-seronegative.

The CDR3 reads CASSLTGEGNQPQHF. Written as DNA, the CDR3 is TGTGCCAGCAGCTTGACAGGGGAAGGCAATCAGCCCCAGCATTTT. V gene TRBV7-2 combines with J gene TRBJ1-5; 8 bases line up with TRBD1. CDR1 is SGHTA, CDR2 FQGNSA, per germline. V dropped 3 bases and J dropped 2; count of bases not matched to a gene: 3. The CDR3 runs 15 residues.